The T cell receptor (beta chain) under discussion was sequenced for a study of cytomegalovirus exposure and HLA in healthy donors. Study details: About 85 million unique TCR sequences came from HLA-typed donors in an early release.

Study-wide results and limits: CMV serostatus was the sole immune exposure data available. Listed as cytomegalovirus-associated were about 160 TCR beta chains.

CDR1 is SEHNR and CDR2 is FQNEAQ in the germline V gene (reference sequence). Trimming cost V 8 bases and J 3 bases, with 24 bases left between them. There are 17 residues in the CDR3. With respect to this clone: Its antigen is not identified.

60 Vbeta and 13 Jbeta primers were used in PCR. The assay was immunoSEQ multiplex PCR, and TCRdb's table has in-frame clones only and misses some. The table lists about 120,000 clones, over 8.5% of them singletons. The material sequenced was PBMCs. The source is a middle-aged woman in good health and CMV-seropositive. V gene TRBV7-9 combines with J gene TRBJ2-3; maybe TRBD2 (7 bases). For the CDR3, the DNA is TGTGCCAGCCCCAGGGAGGGGGGGCCAATCCGAACAGATACGCAGTATTTT. Protein: CASPREGGPIRTDTQYF.